A selection of T cell receptor beta chains follows, all from one sample in a study of blood T cell repertoires in COVID-19. Assay used: immunoSEQ multiplex PCR; TCRdb lists only in-frame clones, some missing. The profile shows 55,000 to 80,000 clones, 89% of them singletons. The source material was peripheral blood. The receptors derive from a man aged 45-65 years with active COVID-19. CDR3s include the opening cysteine and the closing phenylalanine or tryptophan. D genes are given only for firm matches. Rows give clone size only sometimes, using once, few, many, or a class for an expanded clone.

D gene,V gene,J gene,clone size,CDR3 DNA,CDR3 protein
TRBD1,TRBV30,TRBJ2-7,.,TGTGCCTGCAGACTCACAGGGGGACTTAATGAGCAGTACTTC,CACRLTGGLNEQYF
.,TRBV14,TRBJ2-1,.,TGTGCCAGCAGCCCAACAAGGGGTAGGCAGTTCTTC,CASSPTRGRQFF
.,TRBV30,TRBJ1-5,.,TGTGCCTGGAGTGTTGCAGGGGATGGTCAGCCCCAGCATTTT,CAWSVAGDGQPQHF
.,TRBV19,TRBJ2-2,few,TGTGCCAGTAGTCCATACGTAGACGGGGAGCTGTTTTTT,CASSPYVDGELFF
.,TRBV14,TRBJ1-3,.,TGTGCCAGCAGCCACCGACTACTCTCTGGAAACACCATATATTTT,CASSHRLLSGNTIYF
.,TRBV6-5,TRBJ2-3,.,TGTGCCAGCAGTTACTCTCTGACAGGTAGCACAGATACGCAGTATTTT,CASSYSLTGSTDTQYF
.,TRBV28,TRBJ1-5,.,TGTGCCAGCAGTACCAGGACAGGCAATCAGCCCCAGCATTTT,CASSTRTGNQPQHF
TRBD1,TRBV6-5,TRBJ1-2,.,TGTGCCAGCATCGTCCGCGAGGGGGCTGGCTATGGCTACACCTTC,CASIVREGAGYGYTF
TRBD2,TRBV6-5,TRBJ2-3,.,TGTGCCAGCAGTTACTCGGGGCGGGGGGAGACAGATACGCAGTATTTT,CASSYSGRGETDTQYF
TRBD1,TRBV2,TRBJ2-1,.,TGTGCCAGCAGTGAGACTGGGACAGACCATAACAATGAGCAGTTCTTC,CASSETGTDHNNEQFF
TRBD2,TRBV5-5,TRBJ2-1,.,TGTGCCAGCAGTCGCGGACTAGCCCCTTACAATGAGCAGTTCTTC,CASSRGLAPYNEQFF
.,TRBV6-1,TRBJ2-7,.,TGTGCCAGCAGTCACCGGACACTCTACGAGCAGTACTTC,CASSHRTLYEQYF
.,TRBV3-1/TRBV3-2,TRBJ2-7,once,TGTGCCAGCAGCCAGCTCGGGGAGTGGCAGTACTTC,CASSQLGEWQYF
.,TRBV3-1/TRBV3-2,TRBJ1-2,.,TGTGCCAGCAGCCAAGCCCACACAGGGTTGCATGGCTACACCTTC,CASSQAHTGLHGYTF
TRBD2,TRBV27,TRBJ2-2,.,TGTGCCAGCAGTACAAGAAGCGGGGGGACGAACACCGGGGAGCTGTTTTTT,CASSTRSGGTNTGELFF
TRBD2,TRBV7-2,TRBJ2-7,.,TGTGCCAGTTCTAGCGGGGGGGCCCGGGAGCAGTACTTC,CASSSGGAREQYF
.,TRBV7-8,TRBJ2-2,.,TGTGCCAGCAGGCTACAGGGTAGTGGGGAGCTGTTTTTT,CASRLQGSGELFF
.,TRBV7-9,TRBJ1-1,.,TGTGCCAGCAGCTTAGCCCAGGTTACTGAAGCTTTCTTT,CASSLAQVTEAFF
TRBD1,TRBV6-5,TRBJ1-5,.,TGTGCCAGCAGTTACACCGGGACAGCTAATCAGCCCCAGCATTTT,CASSYTGTANQPQHF
TRBD1,TRBV6-2/TRBV6-3,TRBJ1-1,.,TGTGCCAGCAGTGACACAGGGGTGAACACTGAAGCTTTCTTT,CASSDTGVNTEAFF
TRBD2,TRBV29-1,TRBJ2-6,.,TGCAGCGTTACCACCCGGGGGGCTGGGGCCAACGTCCTGACTTTC,CSVTTRGAGANVLTF
.,TRBV6-5,TRBJ2-7,.,TGTGCCAGTTCACCGGGACAAACGAACTACGAGCAGTACTTC,CASSPGQTNYEQYF
.,TRBV30,TRBJ2-7,.,TGTGCCTGTAACAGGGGGGGAACCTACGAGCAGTACTTC,CACNRGGTYEQYF
TRBD1,TRBV6-4,TRBJ1-5,.,TGTGCCAGCAGATTTCGCCGGGACAGGGACAATCAGCCCCAGCATTTT,CASRFRRDRDNQPQHF
.,TRBV2,TRBJ1-4,.,TGTGCCAGCAGTGAAGCGCTGGGAGGGGGTCGGGAAAAACTGTTTTTT,CASSEALGGGREKLFF
TRBD1,TRBV30,TRBJ1-2,.,TGTGCCTGGAGTCGGGACAGGGGGCAGGTCTATGGCTACACCTTC,CAWSRDRGQVYGYTF
.,TRBV12-5,TRBJ2-7,medium-sized,TGTGCTAGTGGTTTCGCGTACGAGCAGTACTTC,CASGFAYEQYF
TRBD1,TRBV7-9,TRBJ2-2,.,TGTGCCAGCAGCTTAGGGGACAGTCTCACCGGGGAGCTGTTTTTT,CASSLGDSLTGELFF
.,TRBV2,TRBJ2-2,few,TGTGCCAGTTATCCCGGGCCGGGGGCCGGGGAGCTGTTTTTT,CASYPGPGAGELFF
.,TRBV27,TRBJ1-3,.,TGTGCCAGCAGTTTAGGAGGGTCGGGAAACACCATATATTTT,CASSLGGSGNTIYF
.,TRBV6-2/TRBV6-3,TRBJ1-2,.,TGTGCCAGCAGTACCAGTCTGTCCTATGGCTACACCTTC,CASSTSLSYGYTF
TRBD1,TRBV2,TRBJ1-2,.,TGTGCCAGCAGTGGGACAGGGAGAAGTGGCTACACCTTC,CASSGTGRSGYTF
TRBD2,TRBV27,TRBJ2-7,.,TGTGCCAGCAGCCAAAAGAGGGGGACTAGCGGAGGTTTATACGAGCAGTACTTC,CASSQKRGTSGGLYEQYF
.,TRBV9,TRBJ2-3,.,TGTGCCAGCAGCGTAGCGGGGGACCTGGATACGCAGTATTTT,CASSVAGDLDTQYF
TRBD1,TRBV4-1,TRBJ1-3,.,TGCGCCAGCAGCCAAGTGTTGGGACAGGGTTCAGGAAACACCATATATTTT,CASSQVLGQGSGNTIYF
.,TRBV18,TRBJ2-7,.,TGTGCCAGCTCACCCCTAAAGGGACTCTTAGAGCAGTACTTC,CASSPLKGLLEQYF
.,TRBV12-3/TRBV12-4,TRBJ2-1,.,TGTGCCAGCAGCCGAATACTGGAGCAGTTCTTC,CASSRILEQFF
TRBD1,TRBV7-8,TRBJ1-2,.,TGTGCCAGCAGCTTAGTCGGACAGGGAAGGGACTATGGCTACACCTTC,CASSLVGQGRDYGYTF
.,TRBV13,TRBJ1-2,.,TGTGCCAGCAGCTTAGCGGACTCCTATGGCTACACCTTC,CASSLADSYGYTF
.,TRBV18,TRBJ1-2,.,TGTGCCAGCTCACCACCGGAACAGATGTACTACACCTTC,CASSPPEQMYYTF
.,TRBV19,TRBJ1-5,once,TGTGCCAGTGGGAAACAGGGACATAGCAATCAGCCCCAGCATTTT,CASGKQGHSNQPQHF
.,TRBV18,TRBJ1-1,.,TGTGCCAGCTCACCCCCGGGACAAGCCACTGAAGCTTTCTTT,CASSPPGQATEAFF
TRBD1,TRBV15,TRBJ1-1,.,TGTGCCACCAGCAGAGTTAGGACAGGACAAACTGAAGCTTTCTTT,CATSRVRTGQTEAFF
.,TRBV3-1/TRBV3-2,TRBJ1-2,.,TGTGCCAGCAGCCACTTCGACAGAACTAACTATGGCTACACCTTC,CASSHFDRTNYGYTF
TRBD2,TRBV2,TRBJ2-1,.,TGTGCCAGCAGTGAAGTATTATTGCGGGGGACGTGGGATGAGCAGTTCTTC,CASSEVLLRGTWDEQFF
TRBD1,TRBV7-2,TRBJ2-5,.,TGTGCCAGCAGCCCGCAGGGGGCTAAGGAAGAGACCCAGTACTTC,CASSPQGAKEETQYF
.,TRBV6-5,TRBJ1-1,.,TGTGCCAGCAGTTACAGGGGTAGGAACACTGAAGCTTTCTTT,CASSYRGRNTEAFF
TRBD2,TRBV9,TRBJ2-1,.,TGTGCCAGCAGCGCAACCAGCCTAGCGGGGGGGCTCAATGAGCAGTTCTTC,CASSATSLAGGLNEQFF